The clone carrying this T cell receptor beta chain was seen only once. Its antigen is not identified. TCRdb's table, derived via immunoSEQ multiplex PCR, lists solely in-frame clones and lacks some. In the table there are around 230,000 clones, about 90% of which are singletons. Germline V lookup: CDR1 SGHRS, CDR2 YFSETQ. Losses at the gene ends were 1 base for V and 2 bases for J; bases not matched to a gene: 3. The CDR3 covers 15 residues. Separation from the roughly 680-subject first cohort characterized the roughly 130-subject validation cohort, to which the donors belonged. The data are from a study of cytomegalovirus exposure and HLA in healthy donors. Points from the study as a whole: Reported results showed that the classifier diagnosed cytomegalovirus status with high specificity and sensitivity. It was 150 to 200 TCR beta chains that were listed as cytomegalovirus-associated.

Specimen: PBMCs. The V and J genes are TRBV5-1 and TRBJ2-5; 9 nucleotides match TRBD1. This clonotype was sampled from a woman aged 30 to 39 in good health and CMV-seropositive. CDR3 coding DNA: TGCGCCAGCAGCTTGCTGACAGGGGGGCAAGAGACCCAGTACTTC. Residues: CASSLLTGGQETQYF.